These 8 T cell receptor beta chains share one sample of origin, sequenced in a study of siplizumab effects on memory and regulatory T cells (dated by TCRdb to between 2018 and 2021). Library prep was done by the immunoSEQ multiplex PCR assay. The clones in this table, taken by TCRdb from immuneACCESS, are in-frame only. Not every clone is retained; where verified, under half of the shortfall comes from an unresolved V gene, and the cause of the rest is unknown. The sample profile shows some 46,000 clones; 93% of them were found once. The ten largest clones add up to approximately 17% of the sample. The sequenced material came from CD8+ T cells sorted from blood. The receptors were gathered from a human donor in good health.

The CDR3 spells CASSPGRNFCRTIYF. CDR3 in DNA: TGTGCCAGCTCACCAGGCAGGAATTTCTGTCGGACCATATATTTT. The chain is built from TRBV18 and TRBJ1-3; D gene uncertain. Germline V lookup: CDR1 KGHSH, CDR2 LQKENI. V lost 2 bases and J lost 10, with 18 bases in between. The CDR3 consists of 15 residues.

The chain has TRBV9 and TRBJ2-3; either TRBD1 or TRBD2 may supply D (5 bases each). The length of the CDR3 is 13 residues. Germline loops: CDR1 SGDLS, CDR2 YYNGEE. Trimming removed 2 bases from V and 2 bases from J, with 6 bases in between. This chain's CDR3 is CASSVGTTDTQYF. The CDR3 DNA follows: TGTGCCAGCAGCGTCGGGACCACAGATACGCAGTATTTT.

The chain recombines TRBV7-9 with TRBJ1-3; D unresolved. V shed 5 bases and J shed 0 bases, with 8 bases lying between them. This CDR3 contains 14 residues. Per germline, CDR1 SEHNR and CDR2 FQNEAQ (reference sequence). The CDR3 spells CASSGLTSGNTIYF. CDR3 sequence (DNA): TGTGCCAGCAGCGGCCTGACCTCTGGAAACACCATATATTTT.

In nucleotides, the CDR3 is TGTGCCAGCAGCTTAGGGGCAGAAGATGGGTTATATGGCTACACCTTC. This sequence encodes CASSLGAEDGLYGYTF. The chain has TRBV7-9 and TRBJ1-2; D gene ambiguous. The CDR3 consists of 16 residues. V was cut by 1 base and J by 5 bases, with 17 bases left in between. Germline values: CDR1 SEHNR, CDR2 FQNEAQ (reference sequence). Full variable domain (missing parts from reference TRBV7-9 and TRBJ1-2): DTGVSQNPRHKITKRGQNVTFRCDPISEHNRLYWYRQTLGQGPEFLTYFQNEAQLEKSRLLSDRFSAERPKGSFSTLEIQRTEQGDSAMYLCASSLGAEDGLYGYTFGSGTRLTVV.

This sequence joins TRBV4-1 and TRBJ1-3; D is unresolved. CDR1 is MGHRA and CDR2 is YSYEKL in the germline V gene. V lost 0 bases and J lost 5, with 8 bases in between. The CDR3 runs to 14 residues. CDR3 sequence reads: CASSQDLGRNTIYF. DNA of the CDR3: TGCGCCAGCAGCCAAGATTTAGGGAGAAACACCATATATTTT.

This sequence joins TRBV4-2 and TRBJ1-3, with D unclear. This CDR3 is 16 amino acids long. Germline CDR1 is LGHNA and CDR2 is YNFKEQ. The V end lost 1 base, the J end lost 0 bases, and 10 bases lay between the germline ends. CDR3 amino acids: CASSQGQWSSGNTIYF. The CDR3 DNA is TGTGCCAGCAGCCAAGGGCAGTGGAGCTCTGGAAACACCATATATTTT.

The V gene is TRBV27, the J gene TRBJ1-2, with TRBD1 identical over 8 bases. The CDR3 has 15 residues. Germline assignment: CDR1 MNHEY and CDR2 SMNVEV (reference sequence). Unmatched junction bases numbered 6, after V lost 5 bases and J lost 1 base. This chain's CDR3 is CASSPRTGSNYGYTF. CDR3 bases: TGTGCCAGCAGTCCGAGGACAGGGAGTAACTATGGCTACACCTTC.

The gene calls are TRBV13 and TRBJ1-1; 7 nucleotides align to TRBD1. The V gene end was trimmed by 3 bases and the J gene end by 2 bases; junction bases not matched to a gene: 3. The CDR3 is made up of 14 amino acids. Germline-derived CDR1 and CDR2 are PRHDT and FYEKMQ (reference sequence). CDR3 coding DNA: TGTGCCAGCAGCTTCGGGACAGCCAACACTGAAGCTTTCTTT. It specifies CASSFGTANTEAFF.